The 18 T cell receptor beta chains listed next were all sequenced from one sample in a study of CD8 T cells in Susac syndrome. An input of roughly 0.5 to 1 ug of RNA was subjected to reverse transcription using random hexamers. TCRdb passed the immunoSEQ multiplex PCR reads through MiXCR, listing each CDR3 protein once. This sample has about 83,000 distinct CDR3 sequences, with 85% to 95% found just once. The sequenced sample was CD8+ T cells from PBMCs. The source of these receptors is a human donor with Susac syndrome.

The rearrangement joins TRBV28 to TRBJ2-1; D remains unclear. This CDR3 region has 11 residues. Trimming removed 6 bases at V and 4 bases at J, with 4 bases between. Germline V gives CDR1 MDHEN, CDR2 SYDVKM. CDR3 sequence reads: CASSVYNEQFF. In DNA, the CDR3 is TGTGCCAGCAGCGTATACAATGAGCAGTTCTTC.

This clonotype appeared once. The V call is TRBV20-1, the J call TRBJ2-2; D is unclear. The germline V and J ends were trimmed by 8 bases and 0 bases, with 16 bases remaining between them. Looked up from germline, CDR1 is DFQATT and CDR2 is SNEGSKA (reference sequence). This CDR3 contains 15 residues. This CDR3 is CSTLDRAANTGELFF. CDR3 in DNA: TGCAGTACGCTAGATAGGGCAGCGAACACCGGGGAGCTGTTTTTT.

The V gene is TRBV30, the J gene TRBJ2-1, with D possibly being TRBD2 (5 bases). There are 12 residues in the CDR3. Germline values: CDR1 GTSNPN, CDR2 SVGIG (reference sequence). V lost 0 bases, J lost 9 bases, and 9 bases lay in between. The CDR3 nucleotides are TGTGCCTGGAGTGTAGGAGGTAGTGAGCAGTTCTTC. This translates into CAWSVGGSEQFF.

The chain employs TRBV30 and TRBJ1-4; D is ambiguous. CDR3 length equals 13 residues. Trimming removed 2 bases at V and 8 bases at J, with 12 bases between. CDR1 and CDR2 from the germline V gene are GTSNPN and SVGIG (reference sequence). The CDR3 DNA follows: TGTGCCTGGAGTAAGGGATCGGGGGAAAAACTGTTTTTT. Encoded protein: CAWSKGSGEKLFF. Combining the CDR3 with reference TRBV30 and TRBJ1-4 gives the whole variable domain SQTIHQWPATLVQPVGSPLSLECTVEGTSNPNLYWYRQAAGRGLQLLFYSVGIGQISSEVPQNLSASRPQDRQFILSSKKLLLSDSGFYLCAWSKGSGEKLFFGSGTQLSVL.

The chain links TRBV20-1 to TRBJ1-3, with D unresolved. Germline loops: CDR1 DFQATT, CDR2 SNEGSKA (reference sequence). Between the trimmed V and J ends, which lost 0 bases and 8 bases, there was a span of 14 bases. The CDR3 contains 14 residues. CDR3 residues: CSARDPQAAYTIYF. The CDR3 DNA reads as TGCAGTGCTAGAGATCCCCAGGCGGCGTACACCATATATTTT.

The V call is TRBV29-1, the J call TRBJ2-2; 14 nucleotides match TRBD2. The CDR3 sequence is 15 residues long. Germline V gene lookup returns CDR1 SQVTM and CDR2 ANQGSEA. The V gene end was trimmed by 5 bases and the J gene end by 6 bases; junction bases not matched to a gene: 5. CDR3 region: CSVHGLAGGSGELFF. The CDR3 nucleotides read TGCAGCGTTCATGGACTAGCGGGAGGTTCCGGGGAGCTGTTTTTT.

This chain uses TRBV27 with TRBJ2-1; 12 nucleotides line up with TRBD1. This CDR3 has 13 amino acids. The germline CDR1 and CDR2 sequences are MNHEY and SMNVEV (reference sequence). The V segment lost 3 bases and the J segment 10 bases; nucleotides outside the gene matches: 1. The CDR3 reads CASSLGTGGEQFF. The DNA for the CDR3 is TGTGCCAGCAGTTTGGGGACAGGGGGCGAGCAGTTCTTC.

The chain joins TRBV18 to TRBJ1-4; tentative D call: TRBD1 (5 bases). The germline V gene has CDR1 KGHSH and CDR2 LQKENI. There are 13 residues in the CDR3. V lost 6 bases and J 7 bases, leaving 12 bases between the germline ends. The DNA for the CDR3 is TGTGCCAGCTCCCCCGGGGGAGGTGAAAAACTGTTTTTT. Translation: CASSPGGGEKLFF.

The gene calls are TRBV14 and TRBJ2-4; 9 bases fit TRBD2. The CDR3 loop spans 15 amino acids. The germline V gene encodes CDR1 SGHDN and CDR2 FVKESK. The V and J ends lost 0 bases and 7 bases, in that order; junction bases with no gene match: 4. CDR3: CASSQDVTSGNIQYF. The CDR3 DNA follows: TGTGCCAGCAGCCAAGATGTGACTAGCGGCAACATTCAGTACTTC.

The chain has TRBV2 and TRBJ2-7; 10 nucleotides agree with TRBD1. The germline gives CDR1 SNHLY, CDR2 FYNNEI. The V and J ends lost 8 bases and 5 bases, in that order; junction bases with no gene match: 6. The CDR3 runs to 13 residues. The CDR3 sequence is CASAGQGVHEQYF. The CDR3 nucleotides are TGTGCCAGCGCTGGACAGGGGGTCCACGAGCAGTACTTC.

The J gene is TRBJ2-2, the V gene TRBV5-6, with D unresolved. Germline V gene lookup returns CDR1 SGHDT and CDR2 YYEEEE. CDR3 length equals 13 residues. The ends were cut back, 5 bases at V and 1 base at J, with 6 bases in the middle. The CDR3 region has the DNA TGTGCCAGCAGATGGGAGAACACCGGGGAGCTGTTTTTT. Translated, it gives CASRWENTGELFF.

This clonotype showed up just once. The rearrangement joins TRBV2 to TRBJ2-7, with D maybe TRBD1 (5 bases). Germline V lookup: CDR1 SNHLY, CDR2 FYNNEI. This CDR3 spans 16 amino acids. V lost 9 bases and J 0 bases, leaving 21 bases between the germline ends. The CDR3 DNA reads as TGTGCCAGTGAGGACCAGGGTAACTACTACTCCTACGAGCAGTACTTC. It yields the protein CASEDQGNYYSYEQYF.

The CDR3 region is CASRDGTGKQQYF. The CDR3 bases are TGTGCCAGCAGAGACGGGACAGGGAAACAGCAGTACTTC. This chain connects TRBV27 to TRBJ2-7, with 9 bases aligning to TRBD1. The CDR3 length is 13 residues. Germline V gene lookup returns CDR1 MNHEY and CDR2 SMNVEV (reference sequence). The J segment lost 8 bases and the V segment lost 6 bases, leaving 8 bases of the junction unmatched.

V gene TRBV20-1 combines with J gene TRBJ2-7; D unresolved. This CDR3 contains 14 residues. Trimming stripped 0 bases from V and 0 bases from J, with 9 bases between. Germline-derived CDR1 and CDR2 are DFQATT and SNEGSKA (reference sequence). The DNA for the CDR3 is TGCAGTGCTAGAGATGAAGCTTCCTCCTACGAGCAGTACTTC. Its translation: CSARDEASSYEQYF.

This chain uses TRBV6-2 or TRBV6-3 with TRBJ2-4; 11 nucleotides agree with TRBD2. This CDR3 contains 16 residues. Germline lookup yields CDR1 MNHEY and CDR2 SVGEGT. Trimming removed 2 bases from V and 9 bases from J; junction bases left unmatched: 9. CDR3 nucleotides: TGTGCCAGCAGTTACGGCCCACTAGCGGGAGAGGCCATTCAGTACTTC. The encoded protein is CASSYGPLAGEAIQYF.

The chain joins TRBV6-5 to TRBJ2-7; D is possibly TRBD1 (6 bases). V shed 6 bases and J shed 6 bases, with 21 bases lying between them. Per germline, CDR1 MNHEY and CDR2 SVGAGI. CDR3 length: 15 amino acids. The CDR3 DNA is TGTGCCAGCAGCAACTCGAGGGGGAATGTAGGCGAGCAGTACTTC. Translation: CASSNSRGNVGEQYF.

V usage is TRBV15 and J usage is TRBJ2-1; 9 bases are shared with TRBD2. CDR3 size: 17 residues. Germline V gives CDR1 LNHNV, CDR2 YYDKDF (reference sequence). After removal of 2 bases from V and 6 bases from J, the junction contained 11 bases not matched to a gene. CDR3 protein: CATSRPKLAGGLNEQFF. Here the CDR3 DNA reads TGTGCCACCAGCAGACCAAAACTAGCGGGTGGTCTCAATGAGCAGTTCTTC. The entire variable domain, with the rest obtained from reference TRBV15 and TRBJ2-1, is as follows: DAMVIQNPRYQVTQFGKPVTLSCSQTLNHNVMYWYQQKSSQAPKLLFHYYDKDFNNEADTPDNFQSRRPNTSFCFLDIRSPGLGDTAMYLCATSRPKLAGGLNEQFFGPGTRLTVL.

This chain joins TRBV6-5 and TRBJ2-2; D is ambiguous. The germline V gene encodes CDR1 MNHEY and CDR2 SVGAGI. V was clipped by 0 bases and J by 7 bases, with 6 bases between them. The CDR3 sequence is 13 residues long. The CDR3 protein is CASSYSIIGELFF. CDR3 coding DNA: TGTGCCAGCAGTTACTCGATAATCGGGGAGCTGTTTTTT.